The present entry profiles one T cell receptor beta chain with its context. The data were taken from a study of technical replicates of blood from a few donors. The CDR3 contains 17 residues. Germline CDR1 MNHEY, CDR2 SMNVEV (reference sequence). J was trimmed by 7 bases and V by 3 bases; bases with no gene match: 14. Libraries were prepared by immunoSEQ multiplex PCR; TCRdb keeps only in-frame clonotypes and omits some of them. Of around 67,000 clones listed, around 86% are singletons. This chain uses TRBV27 with TRBJ2-2; 7 bases map to TRBD2. The receptor was isolated from a human donor in good health. Some clones in this sample may be carry-over from other donors' samples. The material sequenced was PBMCs. This CDR3 is CASSLLGSGASSGELFF. The DNA for the CDR3 is TGTGCCAGCAGTTTGCTCGGAAGCGGGGCTAGTAGCGGGGAGCTGTTTTTT.